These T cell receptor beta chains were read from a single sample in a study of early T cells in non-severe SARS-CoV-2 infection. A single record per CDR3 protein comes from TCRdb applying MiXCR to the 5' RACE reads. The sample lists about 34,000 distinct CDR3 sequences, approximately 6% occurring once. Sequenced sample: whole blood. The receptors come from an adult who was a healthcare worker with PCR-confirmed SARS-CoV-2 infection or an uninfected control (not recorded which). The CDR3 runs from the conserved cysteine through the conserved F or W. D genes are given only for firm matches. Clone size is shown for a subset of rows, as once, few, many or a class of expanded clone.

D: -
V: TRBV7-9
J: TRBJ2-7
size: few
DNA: TGTGCCAGCAGCTTAGTGGGCGGGACCTCCTACGAGCAGTACTTC
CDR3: CASSLVGGTSYEQYF

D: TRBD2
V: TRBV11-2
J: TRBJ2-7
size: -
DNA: TGTGCCAGCAGCTGGAGCGGTCAGAGCGGGAGGCCCTACGAGCAGTACTTC
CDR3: CASSWSGQSGRPYEQYF

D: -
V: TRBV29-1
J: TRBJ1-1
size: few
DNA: TGCAGCGCCCGGACCCCTGAAGCTTTCTTT
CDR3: CSARTPEAFF

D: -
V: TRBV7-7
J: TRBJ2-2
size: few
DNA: TGTGCCAGCAGCCCAGCGGGTTTCGGGGAGCTGTTTTTT
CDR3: CASSPAGFGELFF

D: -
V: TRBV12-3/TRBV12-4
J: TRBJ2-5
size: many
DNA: TGTGCCAGCAGCTTGTCAGGTTTGGAGACCCAGTACTTC
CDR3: CASSLSGLETQYF

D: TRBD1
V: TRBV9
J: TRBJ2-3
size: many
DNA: TGTGCCAGCAGCGCTCCCGTCACGGACAGGGCCGCAGATACGCAGTATTTT
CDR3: CASSAPVTDRAADTQYF

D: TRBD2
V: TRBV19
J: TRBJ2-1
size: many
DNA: TGTGCCAGTAGTATAGTAGCGGGAGGGAACAATGAGCAGTTCTTC
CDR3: CASSIVAGGNNEQFF

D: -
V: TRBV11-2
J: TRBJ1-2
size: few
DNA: TGTGCCAGCAGCTTAGACAGGGGAGGGGAAGGCTACACCTTC
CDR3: CASSLDRGGEGYTF

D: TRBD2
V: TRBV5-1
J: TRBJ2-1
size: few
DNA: TGCGCCAGCAGCCCCGTAGGAGCGGGGTACAATGAGCAGTTCTTC
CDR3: CASSPVGAGYNEQFF

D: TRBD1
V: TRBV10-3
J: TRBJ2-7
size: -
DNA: TGTGCCATCAGAGGGGGCGGTTACGAGCAGTACTTC
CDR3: CAIRGGGYEQYF

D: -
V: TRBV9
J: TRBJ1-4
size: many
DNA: TGTGCCAGCACCCTAGGACAGACGTCGGAAAAACTGTTTTTT
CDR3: CASTLGQTSEKLFF

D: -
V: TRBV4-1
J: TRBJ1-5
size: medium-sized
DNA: TGCGCCAGCAGCCCCTTGGATAGCAATCAGCCCCAGCATTTT
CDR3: CASSPLDSNQPQHF

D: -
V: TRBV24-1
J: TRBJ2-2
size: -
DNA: TGTGCCACCAGCGTCGGCCATTTCACCGGGGAGCTGTTTTTT
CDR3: CATSVGHFTGELFF

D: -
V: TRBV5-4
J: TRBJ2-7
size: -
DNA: TGTGCCAGCAGCTTACGGACCGGAGCCTACGAGCAGTACTTC
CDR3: CASSLRTGAYEQYF

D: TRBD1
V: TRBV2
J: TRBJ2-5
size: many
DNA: TGTGCCAGCAGGAGGGACAGCCAAGAGACCCAGTACTTC
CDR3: CASRRDSQETQYF

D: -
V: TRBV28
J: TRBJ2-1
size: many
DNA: TGTGCCAGCAAGGTTTCCGGGGACACCAGGGGCAATGAGCAGTTCTTC
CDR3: CASKVSGDTRGNEQFF

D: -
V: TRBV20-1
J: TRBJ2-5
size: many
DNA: TGCAGTGCCAGCCCTGGGGGGAAGGGAGAGACCCAGTACTTC
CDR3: CSASPGGKGETQYF

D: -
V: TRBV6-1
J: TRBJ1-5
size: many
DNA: TGTGCCAGCAGTGAAGTTGGAGGGGACCGACATAGCAATCAGCCCCAGCATTTT
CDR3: CASSEVGGDRHSNQPQHF

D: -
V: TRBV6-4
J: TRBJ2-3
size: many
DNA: TGTGCCAGCAGCCCCCAGTTGGGGGATACGCAGTATTTT
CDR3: CASSPQLGDTQYF

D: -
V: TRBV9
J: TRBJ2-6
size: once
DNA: TGTGCCAGCAGCTCGGACCGCTCCTCTGGGGCCAACGTCCTGACTTTC
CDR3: CASSSDRSSGANVLTF

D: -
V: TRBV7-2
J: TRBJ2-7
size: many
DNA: TGTGCCAGCAGCTTAGAATCATTAGCAAACTACGAGCAGTACTTC
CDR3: CASSLESLANYEQYF

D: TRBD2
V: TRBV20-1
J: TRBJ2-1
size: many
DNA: TGCAGTGCTAGAGATCGATTAGCGGGAGGGTACAATGAGCAGTTCTTC
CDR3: CSARDRLAGGYNEQFF

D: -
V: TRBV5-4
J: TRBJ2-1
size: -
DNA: TGTGCCAGCAGCCCTGGGAGCGGAGTTGAGCAGTTCTTC
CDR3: CASSPGSGVEQFF

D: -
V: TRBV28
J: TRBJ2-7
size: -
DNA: TGTGCCAGCAGTTCCCCACTACGGGGAGAGCAGTACTTC
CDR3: CASSSPLRGEQYF

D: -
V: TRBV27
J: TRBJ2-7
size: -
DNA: TGTGCCAGCAGTTTCAGGGCCTCCTACGAGCAGTACTTC
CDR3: CASSFRASYEQYF

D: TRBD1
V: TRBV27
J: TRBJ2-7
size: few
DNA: TGTGCCAGCGGTAGGGACAGGGGGACGGCTGAGCAGTACTTC
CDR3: CASGRDRGTAEQYF

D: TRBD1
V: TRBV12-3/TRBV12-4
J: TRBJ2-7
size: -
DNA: TGTGCCAGCAGCCCCGGACAGGGGCGGACTTACGAGCAGTACTTC
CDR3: CASSPGQGRTYEQYF

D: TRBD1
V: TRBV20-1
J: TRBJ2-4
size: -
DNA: TGCAGTGCCGCCGGGACAGGGAGGAACATTCAGTACTTC
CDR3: CSAAGTGRNIQYF

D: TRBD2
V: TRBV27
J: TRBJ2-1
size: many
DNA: TGTGCCAGCAGTTTCCCCGTCCCGGGACTAGGTCCCCGGACCGGAGGCTCCTACAATGAGCAGTTCTTC
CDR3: CASSFPVPGLGPRTGGSYNEQFF

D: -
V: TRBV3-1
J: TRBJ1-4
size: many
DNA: TGTGCCAGCAGCCAAGGACCCAGTAAACTGTTTTTT
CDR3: CASSQGPSKLFF

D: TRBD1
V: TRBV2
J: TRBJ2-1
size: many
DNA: TGTGCCAGCCGACGACAGGGGTATGAGCAGTTCTTC
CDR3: CASRRQGYEQFF

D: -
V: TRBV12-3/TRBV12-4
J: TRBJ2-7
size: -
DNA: TGTGCCAGCAGTCCTGACCCAGCCTCCTACGAGCAGTACTTC
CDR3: CASSPDPASYEQYF

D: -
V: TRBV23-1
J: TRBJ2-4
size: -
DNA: TGCGCCAGCAGTCAATCGAGTCAAGGAGGCCAAAAAAACATTCAGTACTTC
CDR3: CASSQSSQGGQKNIQYF

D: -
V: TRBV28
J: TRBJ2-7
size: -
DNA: TGTGCCAGCAGTTTAAGGGGTCCTACCTACGAGCAGTACTTC
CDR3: CASSLRGPTYEQYF

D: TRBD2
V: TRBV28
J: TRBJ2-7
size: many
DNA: TGTGCCAGCAGACCCCGACTAGCTTACGCCTACGAGCAGTACTTC
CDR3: CASRPRLAYAYEQYF

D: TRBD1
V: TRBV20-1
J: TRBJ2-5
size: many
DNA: TGCAGTGCTATGGACAGGTTAACACAAGAGACCCAGTACTTC
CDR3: CSAMDRLTQETQYF

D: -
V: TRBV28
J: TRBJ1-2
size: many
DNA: TGTGCCAGCAGGACGGGACAAGGGGGCTATGGCTACACCTTC
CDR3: CASRTGQGGYGYTF

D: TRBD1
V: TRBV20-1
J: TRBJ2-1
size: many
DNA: TGCAGTGCCCAGTTCACAGGGGATCGGTGGGATGAGCAGTTCTTC
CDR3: CSAQFTGDRWDEQFF

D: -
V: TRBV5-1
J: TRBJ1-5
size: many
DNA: TGCGCCAGCAGCTTAGACCCCGGAGGTCAGCCCCAGCATTTT
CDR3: CASSLDPGGQPQHF

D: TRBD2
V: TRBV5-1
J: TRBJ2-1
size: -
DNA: TGCGCCAGCAGCGAGGGGCTAGCGGGAGTGGGCAATGAGCAGTTCTTC
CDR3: CASSEGLAGVGNEQFF

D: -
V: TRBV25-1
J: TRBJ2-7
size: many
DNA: TGTGCCAGCAGGAGGTCCATAGGGGAATCGGGCGAGCAGTACTTC
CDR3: CASRRSIGESGEQYF

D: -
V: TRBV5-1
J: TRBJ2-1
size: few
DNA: TGCGCCAGCAGCTTGGGACAAAGCTCCTACAATGAGCAGTTCTTC
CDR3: CASSLGQSSYNEQFF